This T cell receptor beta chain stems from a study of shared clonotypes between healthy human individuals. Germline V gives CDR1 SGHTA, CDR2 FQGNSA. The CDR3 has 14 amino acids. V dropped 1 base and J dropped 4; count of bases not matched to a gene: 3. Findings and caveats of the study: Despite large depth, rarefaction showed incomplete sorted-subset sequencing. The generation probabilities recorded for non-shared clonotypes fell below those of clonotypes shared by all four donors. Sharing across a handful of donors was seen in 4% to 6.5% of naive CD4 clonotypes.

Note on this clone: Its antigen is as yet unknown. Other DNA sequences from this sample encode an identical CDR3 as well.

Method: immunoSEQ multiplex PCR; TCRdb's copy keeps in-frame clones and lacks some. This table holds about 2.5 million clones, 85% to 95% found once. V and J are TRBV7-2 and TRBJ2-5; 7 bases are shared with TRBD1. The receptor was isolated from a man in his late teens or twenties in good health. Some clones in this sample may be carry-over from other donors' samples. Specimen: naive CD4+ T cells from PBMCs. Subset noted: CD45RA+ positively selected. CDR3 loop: CASSLVAGGETQYF. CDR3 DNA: TGTGCCAGCAGCTTAGTCGCAGGGGGAGAGACCCAGTACTTC.